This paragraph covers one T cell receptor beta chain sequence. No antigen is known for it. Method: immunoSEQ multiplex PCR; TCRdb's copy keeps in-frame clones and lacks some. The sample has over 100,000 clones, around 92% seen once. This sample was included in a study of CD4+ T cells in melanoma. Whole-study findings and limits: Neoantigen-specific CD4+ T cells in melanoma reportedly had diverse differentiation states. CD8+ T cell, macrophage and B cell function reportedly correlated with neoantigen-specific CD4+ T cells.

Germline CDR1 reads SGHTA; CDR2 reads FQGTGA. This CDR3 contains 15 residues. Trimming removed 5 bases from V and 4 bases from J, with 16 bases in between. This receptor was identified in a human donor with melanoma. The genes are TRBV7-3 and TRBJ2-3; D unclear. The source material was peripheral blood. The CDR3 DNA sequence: TGTGCCAGCAGCCGCAATCCTAACCTGGCAGATACGCAGTATTTT. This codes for CASSRNPNLADTQYF.